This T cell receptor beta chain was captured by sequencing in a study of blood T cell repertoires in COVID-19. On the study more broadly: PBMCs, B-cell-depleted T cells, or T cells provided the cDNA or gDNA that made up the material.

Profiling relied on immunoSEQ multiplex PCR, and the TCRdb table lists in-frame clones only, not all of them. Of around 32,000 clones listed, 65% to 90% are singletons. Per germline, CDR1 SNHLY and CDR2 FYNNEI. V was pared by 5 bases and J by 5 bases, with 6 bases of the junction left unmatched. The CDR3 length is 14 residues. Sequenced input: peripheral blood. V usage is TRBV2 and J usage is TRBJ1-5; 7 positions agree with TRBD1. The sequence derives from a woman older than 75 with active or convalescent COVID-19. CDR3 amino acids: CASSLQGSDQPQHF. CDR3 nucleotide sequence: TGTGCCAGCAGTTTACAGGGGTCGGATCAGCCCCAGCATTTT.